The rows below give T cell receptor beta chains drawn from one sample of a study of response to subunit inactivated influenza vaccine. TCRdb redid the calling of the RT-PCR reads with MiXCR, one entry per CDR3 protein. The table includes about 780,000 distinct CDR3 sequences, roughly 18% detected once. Sample: PBMCs from blood, taken 5 days after vaccination. Receptors were obtained from a man between 45 and 60 years old who received an inactivated influenza vaccine. Each CDR3 is given without its conserved first and last residue. The D gene is left open where the match is weak.

TRBD1 | TRBV6-2/TRBV6-3 | ASSNTGGGQETQY
NA | TRBV24-1 | ATRGAEADTGELF
NA | TRBV12-3/TRBV12-4 | ASSFSQVLHQPQH
NA | TRBV27 | ASSLLAAGDFCNQPQH
NA | TRBV6-2/TRBV6-3 | ASSHPGLYEQY
NA | TRBV20-1 | SASISSGNTEAF
TRBD2 | TRBV20-1 | SASQGPQRGGQY
NA | TRBV11-2 | ASKFKVDSNSPLH
NA | TRBV4-3 | ASSQQVLQPQH
NA | TRBV7-6 | ASSLDPDTTPGNEQY
TRBD2 | TRBV7-8 | ASSLLAGDLPPEYNEQF
TRBD1 | TRBV11-1 | ASSQQGQERTFGNTIY
NA | TRBV5-1 | ASSLASPVTDTQY